Presented here are 28 T cell receptor beta chains from one specimen sequenced in a study of blood T cell repertoires in COVID-19. Here immunoSEQ multiplex PCR was the method, and the copy in TCRdb shows in-frame clones only, minus some. The data contain about 330,000 clones, about 92% of them seen just once; the ten biggest clones take up about a fifth. Sequencing was performed on PBMCs or T cells enriched from blood (not recorded which). The receptors here all came from a young woman who had recovered from COVID-19.

This chain links TRBV5-6 with TRBJ1-1; possibly TRBD1 for D (5 bases). Germline V CDR1 and CDR2: SGHDT, YYEEEE. V shed 5 bases and J shed 3 bases, with 14 bases lying between them. CDR3 size: 14 residues. The CDR3 region is CASRNQGEDTEAFF. CDR3 in DNA: TGTGCCAGCAGAAATCAGGGTGAGGACACTGAAGCTTTCTTT.

This clone was seen a single time. The rearrangement links TRBV27 to TRBJ1-5; 7 nucleotides agree with TRBD1. Germline trimming cut 3 bases from V and 9 bases from J; bases unmatched to any gene: 11. Germline CDR1 is MNHEY and CDR2 is SMNVEV (reference sequence). The CDR3 length is 15 residues. For the CDR3, the DNA is TGTGCCAGCAGTTTCCCCGACAGGGCAGTGAGGCCCCAGCATTTT. Encoded protein: CASSFPDRAVRPQHF.

The chain is built from TRBV5-6 and TRBJ1-2; no firm D call. CDR3 size: 14 residues. The V gene's germline CDR1 is SGHDT and CDR2 YYEEEE. Between the trimmed V and J ends, which lost 2 bases and 4 bases, there was a span of 12 bases. CDR3 protein: CASSLRGKGYGYTF. The CDR3 coding sequence is TGTGCCAGCAGCTTAAGAGGGAAGGGCTATGGCTACACCTTC.

The CDR3 sequence is CASSLSGGPGTDYEQYF. Here the CDR3 DNA reads TGTGCCAGCAGTTTATCGGGGGGACCTGGGACGGACTACGAGCAGTACTTC. The chain carries TRBV27 and TRBJ2-7; D might be TRBD2 (6 bases). Germline CDR1 MNHEY, CDR2 SMNVEV (reference sequence). The CDR3 extends over 17 amino acids. V lost 0 bases to trimming and J lost 3 bases, with 18 bases between them.

The chain employs TRBV11-2 and TRBJ1-1; D gene unclear. This CDR3 has 15 amino acids. The V end lost 2 bases, the J end lost 0 bases, and 10 bases lay between the germline ends. Germline V gene data show CDR1 as SGHAT and CDR2 as FQNNGV. CDR3: CASSLTGGMNTEAFF. CDR3 in DNA: TGTGCCAGCAGCTTAACGGGAGGGATGAACACTGAAGCTTTCTTT.

The chain joins TRBV28 to TRBJ1-1; D possibly corresponds to TRBD1 (6 bases). V dropped 5 bases and J dropped 1 base, with 8 bases sitting between them. Germline CDR1 reads MDHEN; CDR2 reads SYDVKM. The CDR3 has 13 residues. The CDR3 nucleotides are TGTGCCAGCAGTATGACAGGGAACACTGAAGCTTTCTTT. Translated: CASSMTGNTEAFF.

This clone was observed a single time. V is TRBV7-2 and J is TRBJ2-1, with 10 bases identical to TRBD1. Germline lookup yields CDR1 SGHTA and CDR2 FQGNSA. The J segment lost 8 bases and the V segment lost 5 bases, leaving 12 bases of the junction unmatched. The CDR3 has 16 residues. For the CDR3, the DNA is TGTGCCAGCAGCCGGCCCGGGGGACAGGGGCTCGATGAGCAGTTCTTC. Its protein product is CASSRPGGQGLDEQFF.

V gene TRBV5-1 combines with J gene TRBJ2-7; TRBD2 matches 8 bases. The CDR3 sequence is 15 residues long. Trimming cost V 2 bases and J 1 base; bases outside gene matches: 5. Germline CDR1 and CDR2: SGHRS and YFSETQ. This CDR3 reads CASSLTSGSSYEQYF. CDR3 in DNA: TGCGCCAGCAGCTTAACAAGCGGGAGTTCCTACGAGCAGTACTTC.

The chain employs TRBV5-1 and TRBJ2-2; the match to TRBD2 covers 9 bases. The CDR3 runs 15 residues. The V gene end was trimmed by 5 bases and the J gene end by 4 bases; junction bases not matched to a gene: 6. CDR1 is SGHRS and CDR2 is YFSETQ in the germline V gene. CDR3 loop: CASSWASGATGELFF. The CDR3 coding sequence is TGCGCCAGCAGTTGGGCTAGCGGGGCCACCGGGGAGCTGTTTTTT.

The chain has TRBV10-3 and TRBJ1-1; maybe TRBD1 (5 bases). Germline assignment: CDR1 ENHRY and CDR2 SYGVKD. Trimming removed 2 bases from V and 5 bases from J, with 18 bases in between. This CDR3 comprises 16 residues. In nucleotides, the CDR3 is TGTGCCATCAGTGAGCGGGGGACTGGCTCTTGGACTGAAGCTTTCTTT. This sequence encodes CAISERGTGSWTEAFF.

V and J are TRBV7-9 and TRBJ1-1, with D perhaps matching TRBD1 (6 bases). Germline V gene data show CDR1 as SEHNR and CDR2 as FQNEAQ (reference sequence). CDR3 size: 12 residues. Trimming stripped 5 bases from V and 8 bases from J, with 12 bases between. As DNA, the CDR3 is TGTGCCAGCAGCAGGGGGGGCTGGGAAGCTTTCTTT. Its protein is CASSRGGWEAFF.

The V call is TRBV4-1, the J call TRBJ2-1; TRBD2 is a possible D gene (5 bases). Germline values: CDR1 MGHRA, CDR2 YSYEKL. V lost 2 bases, J lost 6 bases, and 23 bases lay in between. The CDR3 length is 18 residues. The CDR3 spells CASSQPHGGGINGNEQFF. Written as DNA, the CDR3 is TGCGCCAGCAGCCAACCCCACGGAGGAGGCATCAACGGCAATGAGCAGTTCTTC.

The chain links TRBV24-1 to TRBJ1-2, with D perhaps TRBD1 (6 bases). Deletions cut 3 bases from V and 4 bases from J, with 11 bases between. The length of the CDR3 is 14 residues. CDR1 and CDR2 from the germline V gene are KGHDR and SFDVKD. CDR3 sequence: CATSDRTELYGYTF. The CDR3 nucleotides read TGTGCCACCAGTGATCGGACAGAACTCTATGGCTACACCTTC.

V usage is TRBV7-2 and J usage is TRBJ1-2, with TRBD1 identical over 8 bases. The germline V gene encodes CDR1 SGHTA and CDR2 FQGNSA. The junction had 2 bases not matched to a gene; V was cut back by 1 base and J by 7 bases. The CDR3 runs to 13 residues. The CDR3 here is CASSLGQGAGYTF. DNA for the CDR3: TGTGCCAGCAGCTTAGGGCAGGGGGCTGGCTACACCTTC.

The genes are TRBV6-2 or TRBV6-3 and TRBJ1-5; D remains ambiguous. This CDR3 is built from 13 residues. Trimming cost V 2 bases and J 6 bases, with 8 bases left between them. Germline-derived CDR1 and CDR2 are MNHEY and SVGEGT. The CDR3 bases are TGTGCCAGCAGTTACACCGGGGTTCAGCCCCAGCATTTT. Protein sequence: CASSYTGVQPQHF.

The chain has TRBV7-8 and TRBJ1-6, with D possibly being TRBD1 (5 bases). V shed 1 base and J shed 5 bases, with 12 bases lying between them. The CDR3 is 16 residues long. Germline loops: CDR1 SGHVS, CDR2 FQNEAQ. CDR3 coding DNA: TGTGCCAGCAGCTTAGGTGTACGGGGGAATAATTCACCCCTCCACTTT. This translates into CASSLGVRGNNSPLHF.

The chain uses TRBV19 and TRBJ1-2, with D hard to call. The V gene's germline CDR1 is LNHDA and CDR2 SQIVND (reference sequence). The CDR3 is made up of 16 amino acids. Trimming took off 5 bases at V and 3 bases at J, with 19 bases between the two ends. The CDR3: CASSGLGEGRDYGYTF. CDR3 bases: TGTGCCAGTAGTGGGCTTGGAGAGGGCCGTGACTATGGCTACACCTTC.

The chain carries TRBV3-1 (or the pseudogene TRBV3-2) and TRBJ1-2; TRBD1 aligns across 8 bases. The length of the CDR3 is 15 residues. CDR1 is LGHDT and CDR2 is YNNKEL in the germline V gene (reference sequence). V was clipped by 4 bases and J by 8 bases; unmatched bases: 12. The CDR3 loop is CASSLVQGAVGGYTF. The CDR3 DNA reads as TGTGCCAGCAGCCTTGTTCAGGGGGCTGTCGGCGGCTACACCTTC.

The chain carries TRBV3-1 (or the pseudogene TRBV3-2) and TRBJ1-6; 8 bases map to TRBD1. Trimming at V came to 1 base and at J to 9 bases, leaving 2 bases not matched to a gene. The CDR3 spans 14 residues. Germline-derived CDR1 and CDR2 are LGHDT and YNNKEL (reference sequence). The CDR3: CASSQGQGASPLHF. The CDR3, as DNA: TGTGCCAGCAGCCAAGGTCAGGGGGCTTCACCCCTCCACTTT.

The J gene is TRBJ1-2, the V gene TRBV28, with 10 bases aligning to TRBD1. This CDR3 has 15 amino acids. CDR1 is MDHEN, CDR2 SYDVKM, per germline. V dropped 4 bases and J dropped 7; count of bases not matched to a gene: 9. DNA of the CDR3: TGTGCCAGCAGTTCACCGGGACAGGGGAGTGGTGGCTACACCTTC. This encodes CASSSPGQGSGGYTF.

This rearrangement joins TRBV12-3 or TRBV12-4 to TRBJ1-1; D call uncertain. CDR3 length: 12 residues. Trimming removed 0 bases at V and 6 bases at J, with 5 bases between. The CDR3 region has the DNA TGTGCCAGCAGTTTAGCGCGTTCTGAAGCTTTCTTT. This sequence encodes CASSLARSEAFF.

V gene TRBV24-1 combines with J gene TRBJ1-2; 7 nucleotides agree with TRBD1. CDR1 and CDR2 from the germline V gene are KGHDR and SFDVKD. CDR3 length: 13 amino acids. V lost 5 bases to trimming and J lost 7 bases; unmatched junction nucleotides: 6. The CDR3 region is CATSGTGVRGYTF. The DNA of the CDR3 is TGTGCCACCAGTGGAACAGGGGTACGTGGCTACACCTTC.

The CDR3 DNA reads as TGTGCCAGCTCACCTCCACAAAGATACGAGCAGTACTTC. Translating gives CASSPPQRYEQYF. J is TRBJ2-7 and V is TRBV18; D is unclear. The CDR3 covers 13 residues. Between the trimmed V and J ends, which lost 3 bases and 4 bases, there was a span of 10 bases. Germline CDR1 and CDR2: KGHSH and LQKENI.

The chain links TRBV28 to TRBJ1-1; the D gene is possibly TRBD1 (5 bases). V was shortened by 2 bases and J by 4 bases, with 11 bases between the two germline ends. CDR1 and CDR2 (germline): MDHEN, SYDVKM. The CDR3 runs to 14 residues. CDR3 nucleotide sequence: TGTGCCAGCAGTTTAGCCTACAGGCCCACTGAAGCTTTCTTT. Protein sequence: CASSLAYRPTEAFF.

The genes are TRBV4-1 and TRBJ1-1; the D is unclear. Germline V lookup: CDR1 MGHRA, CDR2 YSYEKL. The CDR3 covers 14 residues. The germline V and J ends were trimmed by 5 bases and 1 base, with 11 bases remaining between them. The chain's CDR3 is CASSGYQKNTEAFF. DNA for the CDR3: TGCGCCAGCAGCGGTTATCAGAAGAACACTGAAGCTTTCTTT.

The count of this clone is one. V usage is TRBV6-2 or TRBV6-3 and J usage is TRBJ1-5, with D tentatively TRBD1 (5 bases). This CDR3 spans 12 amino acids. Germline CDR1 and CDR2: MNHEY and SVGEGT. Trimming took off 5 bases at V and 5 bases at J, with 7 bases between the two ends. CDR3 DNA sequence: TGTGCCAGCAGTCCCAGGGATCAGCCCCAGCATTTT. Its protein product is CASSPRDQPQHF.

The chain employs TRBV20-1 and TRBJ1-2; tentative D call: TRBD1 (6 bases). With 6 bases removed from V and 2 bases from J, the gap between germline ends came to 16 bases. CDR3 size: 14 residues. Germline CDR1 and CDR2: DFQATT and SNEGSKA (reference sequence). In nucleotides, the CDR3 is TGCAGTGCCAGTACTACAGGGTCAAACTATGGCTACACCTTC. This codes for CSASTTGSNYGYTF.

The rearrangement uses TRBV7-9 and TRBJ1-1; TRBD1 might be the D (5 bases). The CDR3 has 14 amino acids. V shed 1 base and J shed 6 bases, with 12 bases lying between them. CDR1 and CDR2 from the germline V gene are SEHNR and FQNEAQ (reference sequence). The CDR3: CASSLERRGSEAFF. Here the CDR3 DNA reads TGTGCCAGCAGCTTAGAGAGAAGGGGTTCTGAAGCTTTCTTT. The entire variable domain, with the rest obtained from reference TRBV7-9 and TRBJ1-1, is as follows: DTGVSQNPRHKITKRGQNVTFRCDPISEHNRLYWYRQTLGQGPEFLTYFQNEAQLEKSRLLSDRFSAERPKGSFSTLEIQRTEQGDSAMYLCASSLERRGSEAFFGQGTRLTVV.